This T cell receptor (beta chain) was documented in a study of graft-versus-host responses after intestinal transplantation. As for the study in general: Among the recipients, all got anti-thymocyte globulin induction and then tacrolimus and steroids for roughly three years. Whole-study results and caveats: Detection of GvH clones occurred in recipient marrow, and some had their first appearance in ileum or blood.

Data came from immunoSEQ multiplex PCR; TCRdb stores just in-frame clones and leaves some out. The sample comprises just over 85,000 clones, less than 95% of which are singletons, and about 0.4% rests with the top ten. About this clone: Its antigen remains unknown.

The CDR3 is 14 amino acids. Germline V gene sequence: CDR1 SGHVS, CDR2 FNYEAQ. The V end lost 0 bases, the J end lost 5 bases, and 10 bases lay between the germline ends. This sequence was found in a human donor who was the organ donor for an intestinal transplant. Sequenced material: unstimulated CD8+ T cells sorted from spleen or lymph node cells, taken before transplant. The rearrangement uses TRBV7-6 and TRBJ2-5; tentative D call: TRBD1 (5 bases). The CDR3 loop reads CASSLAPGPETQYF. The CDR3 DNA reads TGTGCCAGCAGCTTAGCGCCAGGGCCGGAGACCCAGTACTTC.